The 9 T cell receptor beta chains reported below all come from one sample, sequenced in a study of cytomegalovirus exposure and HLA in healthy donors (dated by TCRdb to about 2017). Library preparation was by the immunoSEQ multiplex PCR assay. The table comes from immuneACCESS by way of TCRdb, which keeps in-frame sequences with V and J called. Part of the clones is missing from these tables; in studies checked, under half for an unresolved V gene and the rest for unknown reasons. The table for this sample lists approximately 99,000 clones; approximately 95% of them were counted only once. Around 0.65% of the sample is in the top ten clones. The sequencing input was PBMCs. Receptors were obtained from a woman between 18 and 30 years old in good health and CMV-seronegative.

This clone has more than one count but fewer than ten. The gene calls are TRBV7-2 and TRBJ1-2; TRBD1 might be the D (6 bases). The germline V and J ends were trimmed by 5 bases and 2 bases, with 12 bases remaining between them. The CDR3 sequence is 14 residues long. In germline, CDR1 is SGHTA, CDR2 FQGNSA. The CDR3 protein is CASSLRTENYGYTF. The CDR3 DNA sequence: TGTGCCAGCAGCCTCCGGACAGAAAACTATGGCTACACCTTC.

This chain joins TRBV18 and TRBJ2-3; TRBD2 matches at 11 bases. CDR3 length: 17 amino acids. Germline V gene lookup returns CDR1 KGHSH and CDR2 LQKENI. V lost 3 bases to trimming and J lost 0 bases; unmatched junction nucleotides: 5. CDR3 sequence: CASSPLAGGPSTDTQYF. The CDR3 DNA reads TGTGCCAGCTCACCTCTAGCGGGGGGCCCTAGCACAGATACGCAGTATTTT.

The gene calls are TRBV6-5 and TRBJ1-2; D unclear. Germline-derived CDR1 and CDR2 are MNHEY and SVGAGI. Trimming shortened V by 6 bases and J by 2 bases, and 13 bases separated the two germline ends. The CDR3 runs to 14 residues. The CDR3 sequence is CASSLGRGNYGYTF. The CDR3 DNA is TGTGCCAGCAGCCTAGGACGGGGAAACTATGGCTACACCTTC.

The CDR3, as DNA: TGTGCCTGGAGCAAGACAGGGGGAGCCTACGAGCAGTACTTC. It encodes CAWSKTGGAYEQYF. The V gene is TRBV30, the J gene TRBJ2-7; the match to TRBD1 covers 9 bases. J lost 2 bases, V lost 3 bases, and 5 bases had no gene match. Germline V gene data show CDR1 as GTSNPN and CDR2 as SVGIG (reference sequence). The CDR3 spans 14 residues. Full variable domain (outside the CDR3, taken from reference TRBV30 and TRBJ2-7): SQTIHQWPATLVQPVGSPLSLECTVEGTSNPNLYWYRQAAGRGLQLLFYSVGIGQISSEVPQNLSASRPQDRQFILSSKKLLLSDSGFYLCAWSKTGGAYEQYFGPGTRLTVT.

This clone was detected once. The V call is TRBV5-1, the J call TRBJ2-3; 8 nucleotides agree with TRBD2. CDR1 is SGHRS, CDR2 YFSETQ, per germline. The CDR3 covers 14 residues. Losses at the gene ends were 4 bases for V and 2 bases for J; bases not matched to a gene: 3. Written as DNA, the CDR3 is TGCGCCAGCAGCAGTAGCGGGGTCACAGATACGCAGTATTTT. It is translated as CASSSSGVTDTQYF.

The CDR3 sequence is CASSYVGLAGGNEQFF. CDR3 nucleotides: TGTGCCAGCAGTTACGTCGGGCTAGCGGGGGGGAATGAGCAGTTCTTC. This chain joins TRBV6-5 and TRBJ2-1, with 12 bases that match TRBD2. Germline lookup yields CDR1 MNHEY and CDR2 SVGAGI. V lost 2 bases, J lost 7 bases, and 6 bases stayed unmatched. The CDR3 totals 16 residues.

V usage is TRBV6-5 and J usage is TRBJ1-3; D ambiguous. Deletions cut 2 bases from V and 0 bases from J, with 5 bases between. CDR1 is MNHEY and CDR2 is SVGAGI in the germline V gene. This CDR3 has 14 residues. The DNA of the CDR3 is TGTGCCAGCAGTTACGAGCGCTCTGGAAACACCATATATTTT. It translates to CASSYERSGNTIYF.

V and J are TRBV29-1 and TRBJ1-2; tentatively, D is TRBD1 (6 bases). V was pared by 0 bases and J by 6 bases, with 23 bases between. The CDR3 sequence is 17 residues long. Per the germline V gene, CDR1 is SQVTM and CDR2 is ANQGSEA. The CDR3 spells CSVEDVGQIRLGDGYTF. The CDR3 DNA follows: TGCAGCGTTGAAGATGTCGGACAGATACGCCTAGGTGATGGCTACACCTTC.

V and J are TRBV6-6 and TRBJ1-3, with D possibly being TRBD1 (6 bases). Trimming left V 4 bases short and J 4 bases short, with 11 bases between. The length of the CDR3 is 14 residues. Germline loops: CDR1 MNHNY, CDR2 SVGAGI (reference sequence). CDR3 residues: CASSSQGRGNTIYF. In DNA form, the CDR3 reads TGTGCCAGCAGTTCCCAGGGGAGAGGAAACACCATATATTTT.